A selection of T cell receptor beta chains follows, all from one sample in a study of T cell responses to AZD1222 COVID-19 vaccine. Sequencing was performed with immunoSEQ multiplex PCR; in TCRdb, only in-frame clones are kept and a portion is missing. The table has 73,000 or so clones, 65% to 90% seen once. Here the sequenced sample was peripheral blood, taken on day 0 of AZD1222 vaccination. These receptors all stem from an adult in good health. Both conserved end residues are part of each CDR3.

J,length,V,CDR3
TRBJ1-2,14,TRBV3-1/TRBV3-2,CASSPFGTLSGYTF
TRBJ2-2,12,TRBV7-9,CASSLGTGELFF
TRBJ2-7,16,TRBV27,CASSLYSSGGAWEQYF
TRBJ2-2,14,TRBV9,CASSVGTNTGELFF
TRBJ2-7,13,TRBV29-1,CSVEKTGEGEQYF
TRBJ2-3,15,TRBV11-2,CASSRGTVSLDTQYF
TRBJ2-1,16,TRBV2,CASSGTSGGLLNEQFF
TRBJ2-1,16,TRBV6-5,CASSYSGGRGSDEQFF
TRBJ2-3,18,TRBV5-1,CASSLVGTGGLSTDTQYF
TRBJ2-7,13,TRBV4-2,CASSPLGSHEQYF
TRBJ2-5,16,TRBV19,CASSIDRLAGKETQYF
TRBJ2-2,12,TRBV2,CASRWGTGELFF
TRBJ2-7,15,TRBV7-6,CASSSGGAVSYEQYF
TRBJ1-6,14,TRBV7-9,CASSPIGYNSPLHF
TRBJ1-2,14,TRBV15,CATSSQGPNYGYTF
TRBJ2-2,14,TRBV30,CAWNQDSNTGELFF
TRBJ2-1,18,TRBV3-1/TRBV3-2,CASSQGLLAGGIVNEQFF
TRBJ1-4,15,TRBV3-1/TRBV3-2,CASSLRGRSREKLFF
TRBJ2-7,15,TRBV3-1/TRBV3-2,CASSQGGGLSYEQYF
TRBJ2-1,15,TRBV4-1,CASSQPQGQGNEQFF
TRBJ1-4,15,TRBV21-1,CASSKKAGGYEKLFF
TRBJ2-3,15,TRBV5-8,CASSFGTNLRDTQYF
TRBJ1-6,14,TRBV3-1/TRBV3-2,CASSQVLGTGALHF
TRBJ1-1,13,TRBV12-3/TRBV12-4,CASSFISPPEAFF
TRBJ1-5,13,TRBV3-1/TRBV3-2,CASSPPGDQPQHF
TRBJ2-5,16,TRBV24-1,CATSDLTGTAEETQYF
TRBJ1-5,16,TRBV28,CASSSAGGYSNQPQHF
TRBJ1-6,15,TRBV9,CASSVGDSYNSPLHF
TRBJ1-3,15,TRBV5-1,CASSFQGPSGNTIYF
TRBJ2-7,15,TRBV11-3,CASSLVFSTPYEQYF
TRBJ1-5,14,TRBV19,CASSSDRKNQPQHF
TRBJ2-3,16,TRBV18,CASSPWDTLSTDTQYF
TRBJ1-2,15,TRBV7-9,CASSPYREANYGYTF
TRBJ2-7,15,TRBV5-4,CASSYGTTDVDEQYF
TRBJ2-2,16,TRBV5-5,CASRPNSGLLTGELFF
TRBJ1-2,13,TRBV7-2,CASSPAVGSGYTF
TRBJ2-7,14,TRBV5-1,CASSPGGVTYEQYF
TRBJ1-1,16,TRBV28,CASDETGTGWSTEAFF
TRBJ2-1,13,TRBV5-8,CASPTSGVSEQFF
TRBJ2-3,14,TRBV4-2,CASSQVGRPDTQYF
TRBJ2-7,12,TRBV14,CASRGSSYEQYF
TRBJ1-2,13,TRBV5-1,CASSLEGLDGYTF
TRBJ1-3,13,TRBV11-2,CASSDRPGNTIYF
TRBJ2-7,16,TRBV7-2,CASSLSDPDSFHRRYF
TRBJ2-7,13,TRBV11-3,CASSRDSPYEQYF
TRBJ2-2,16,TRBV5-1,CASSLTDRADTGELFF
TRBJ2-1,14,TRBV7-9,CASSSRVTYNEQFF
TRBJ1-5,14,TRBV30,CAWSVPGENQPQHF
TRBJ1-2,14,TRBV5-1,CASSLEGTANGYTF
TRBJ2-7,16,TRBV6-5,CASSYGPGGLSYEQYF
TRBJ1-2,16,TRBV11-2,CASSPRADRTNYGYTF
TRBJ2-7,14,TRBV29-1,CSVEIGGIGHGQYF